The 27 T cell receptor beta chains below were found in one sample sequenced in a study of T cells in localized non-small cell lung cancer. The data were produced by immunoSEQ multiplex PCR, yet TCRdb's version contains in-frame clones alone and is incomplete. The table has 1,500 to 2,000 clones, approximately 25% seen once. Here the sequenced sample was normal lung tissue next to the tumor, taken before any cancer treatment. These receptors were obtained from a male donor older than 55 with stage II squamous cell lung carcinoma.

The chain uses TRBV30 and TRBJ1-3; D uncertain. The CDR3 runs to 17 residues. V gave up 3 bases and J gave up 2 bases, with 20 bases separating them. The germline V gene has CDR1 GTSNPN and CDR2 SVGIG (reference sequence). CDR3 sequence reads: CAWSPYEGIAAGNTIYF. The CDR3 DNA follows: TGTGCCTGGAGCCCCTACGAAGGGATCGCAGCTGGAAACACCATATATTTT.

In its sample, this clone is large. The germline gene is not matched at one end of the junction; a read error may be the cause. The same CDR3 can be traced to other DNA sequences in this sample. The gene calls are TRBV6-8 and TRBJ1-5, with D possibly being TRBD1 (5 bases). Germline loops: CDR1 MNHGY, CDR2 SAAAGT. CDR3 length: 14 amino acids. The CDR3 region is CAISTGDSNQPQHF. The CDR3 nucleotides are TGTGCCATCAGTACGGGGGATAGCAATCAGCCCCAGCATTTT.

This clone is termed medium-sized. The rearrangement joins TRBV9 to TRBJ2-2; 12 bases fit TRBD2. CDR1 SGDLS and CDR2 YYNGEE come from the germline V gene. J lost 4 bases, V lost 5 bases, and 12 bases had no gene match. The CDR3 contains 18 residues. The CDR3, as DNA: TGTGCCAGCAGTGAAGACGAGACTAGCGGGGGCCTCACCGGGGAGCTGTTTTTT. This gives the protein CASSEDETSGGLTGELFF.

The genes are TRBV11-3 and TRBJ2-1; D may match TRBD1 or TRBD2 (6 bases each). The CDR3 has 14 residues. Germline CDR1 reads SGHNT; CDR2 reads YENEEA. V was pared by 5 bases and J by 10 bases, with 18 bases between. The DNA for the CDR3 is TGTGCCAGCAGCCCCGCCGCCGGGGGCCTCGAGCAGTTCTTC. Translation gives CASSPAAGGLEQFF.

This rearrangement joins TRBV11-3 to TRBJ2-1; 7 bases agree with TRBD2. Germline assignment: CDR1 SGHNT and CDR2 YENEEA. With 2 bases clipped from V and 6 bases from J, the junction kept 10 bases outside the gene matches. The CDR3 length is 16 residues. CDR3 sequence (DNA): TGTGCCAGCAGCTTATTGGGTCGGGAGGCTAGCAATGAGCAGTTCTTC. Translating it yields CASSLLGREASNEQFF. The full variable domain, its missing parts supplied by reference TRBV11-3 and TRBJ2-1, is EAGVVQSPRYKIIEKKQPVAFWCNPISGHNTLYWYLQNLGQGPELLIRYENEEAVDDSQLPKDRFSAERLKGVDSTLKIQPAELGDSAVYLCASSLLGREASNEQFFGPGTRLTVL.

This chain connects TRBV6-8 to TRBJ2-4, with 7 nucleotides matching TRBD1. Per germline, CDR1 MNHGY and CDR2 SAAAGT. CDR3 size: 13 residues. Trimming at V came to 5 bases and at J to 6 bases, leaving 4 bases not matched to a gene. The CDR3 region has the DNA TGTGCCAGCAGTCAGGGGGACGGAAACATTCAGTACTTC. Residues: CASSQGDGNIQYF.

This clone was picked up a small number of times. V gene TRBV6-1 combines with J gene TRBJ1-6, with D possibly matching TRBD1 (6 bases). The CDR3 is 15 amino acids. V was shortened by 0 bases and J by 11 bases, with 14 bases between the two germline ends. The V gene's germline CDR1 is MNHNS and CDR2 SASEGT. The chain's CDR3 is CASSEAAGAVAPLHF. As DNA, the CDR3 is TGTGCCAGCAGTGAAGCGGCAGGGGCCGTTGCACCCCTCCACTTT.

This chain uses TRBV19 with TRBJ1-1; possibly TRBD1 for D (5 bases). V was pared by 5 bases and J by 0 bases, with 7 bases between. Germline lookup yields CDR1 LNHDA and CDR2 SQIVND (reference sequence). The CDR3 is made up of 13 amino acids. CDR3 sequence reads: CASSPGLNTEAFF. The CDR3 DNA sequence: TGTGCCAGTAGTCCAGGGTTGAACACTGAAGCTTTCTTT.

The genes are TRBV30 and TRBJ1-1; D is uncertain. Germline V gene data show CDR1 as GTSNPN and CDR2 as SVGIG (reference sequence). The CDR3 sequence is 12 residues long. Trimming cost V 5 bases and J 5 bases, with 12 bases left between them. The CDR3 DNA sequence: TGTGCCTGGTTAGACTTGGGTACTGAAGCTTTCTTT. Residues: CAWLDLGTEAFF.

In its sample, this clone is hyperexpanded. The chain couples TRBV6-8 to TRBJ2-1; D is unresolved. The V end lost 0 bases, the J end lost 3 bases, and 15 bases lay between the germline ends. Germline loops: CDR1 MNHGY, CDR2 SAAAGT. The CDR3 is 17 amino acids. This CDR3 is CASSYSIQLIGYNEQFF. The CDR3 region has the DNA TGTGCCAGCAGTTACTCGATCCAGCTGATTGGCTACAATGAGCAGTTCTTC.

There are a few counts of this clone. The rearrangement joins TRBV11-3 to TRBJ2-7; D call uncertain. The CDR3 totals 14 residues. Germline loops: CDR1 SGHNT, CDR2 YENEEA. With 2 bases removed from V and 7 bases from J, the gap between germline ends came to 15 bases. The CDR3 loop is CASSLFELSEEQYF. The CDR3 DNA follows: TGTGCCAGCAGCTTATTTGAACTCTCGGAGGAGCAGTACTTC.

This chain joins TRBV5-1 and TRBJ1-1; D perhaps matches TRBD1 (6 bases). The CDR3 is 14 residues long. The V gene lost 5 bases and the J gene lost 0 bases, with 11 bases spanning the gap. The germline gives CDR1 SGHRS, CDR2 YFSETQ. Here the CDR3 DNA reads TGCGCCAGCAGGGAGGGACAAATGAACACTGAAGCTTTCTTT. Translating gives CASREGQMNTEAFF.

This chain joins TRBV6-8 and TRBJ2-3; D might be TRBD2 (5 bases). CDR3 length: 15 amino acids. The germline V gene has CDR1 MNHGY and CDR2 SAAAGT. The V end was cut by 4 bases, the J end by 0 bases, with 11 bases between. The CDR3: CASSSSGTSTDTQYF. The CDR3 DNA is TGTGCCAGCAGTTCCAGCGGTACTAGCACAGATACGCAGTATTTT.

This clone counts as medium-sized. The gene calls are TRBV9 and TRBJ1-1; possibly TRBD1 for D (6 bases). The CDR3 spans 15 residues. The ends were cut back, 4 bases at V and 0 bases at J, with 13 bases in the middle. From germline, CDR1 is SGDLS and CDR2 YYNGEE. CDR3 nucleotide sequence: TGTGCCAGCAGCACTTTTGACAGGTTGAACACTGAAGCTTTCTTT. It specifies CASSTFDRLNTEAFF.

This clone has just a few counts. This chain links TRBV11-3 with TRBJ1-1; TRBD1 matches 7 bases. V gave up 4 bases and J gave up 0 bases; unmatched junction bases: 5. This CDR3 spans 15 amino acids. From germline, CDR1 is SGHNT and CDR2 YENEEA. CDR3 in DNA: TGTGCCAGCAGCTGGGGGACAGTCATGAACACTGAAGCTTTCTTT. Translating it yields CASSWGTVMNTEAFF.

The V call is TRBV5-1, the J call TRBJ2-7; 13 bases align to TRBD2. Per the germline V gene, CDR1 is SGHRS and CDR2 is YFSETQ. CDR3 length equals 14 residues. The J segment lost 7 bases and the V segment lost 4 bases, leaving 5 bases of the junction unmatched. The CDR3 region is CASSPGTSGEEQYF. The CDR3 coding sequence is TGCGCCAGCAGCCCCGGGACTAGCGGGGAAGAGCAGTACTTC. Filled out from reference TRBV5-1 and TRBJ2-7, the complete variable domain reads KAGVTQTPRYLIKTRGQQVTLSCSPISGHRSVSWYQQTPGQGLQFLFEYFSETQRNKGNFPGRFSGRQFSNSRSEMNVSTLELGDSALYLCASSPGTSGEEQYFGPGTRLTVT.

The rearrangement uses TRBV14 and TRBJ2-7, with D hard to call. The CDR3 spans 15 residues. Germline V gene data show CDR1 as SGHDN and CDR2 as FVKESK. Trimming removed 1 base from V and 0 bases from J, with 10 bases in between. The DNA for the CDR3 is TGTGCCAGCAGCCAAGGTTCAGGCCCCTCCTACGAGCAGTACTTC. Translation gives CASSQGSGPSYEQYF.

By share of the sample, this clone is medium-sized. This chain joins TRBV28 and TRBJ1-5; D is perhaps TRBD1 (6 bases). V lost 7 bases and J lost 7, with 14 bases in between. From germline, CDR1 is MDHEN and CDR2 SYDVKM. The CDR3 spans 13 residues. In nucleotides, the CDR3 is TGTGCCAGCAACAGGGAAAGGGGACAGCCCCAGCATTTT. Its protein is CASNRERGQPQHF.

The J gene is TRBJ1-1, the V gene TRBV9; 9 nucleotides line up with TRBD1. In germline, CDR1 is SGDLS, CDR2 YYNGEE. This CDR3 comprises 12 residues. V was clipped by 3 bases and J by 6 bases; unmatched bases: 0. CDR3 amino acids: CASSGTGAEAFF. As DNA, the CDR3 is TGTGCCAGCAGCGGGACAGGGGCTGAAGCTTTCTTT.

The chain carries TRBV6-8 and TRBJ2-7; perhaps D is TRBD1 or TRBD2 (5 bases each). This CDR3 has 17 amino acids. CDR1 is MNHGY and CDR2 is SAAAGT in the germline V gene. V dropped 6 bases and J dropped 0 bases, with 21 bases sitting between them. Written as DNA, the CDR3 is TGTGCCAGCAGCCCGGGTCGACGGGGCTCGAGCTCCTACGAGCAGTACTTC. Its protein product is CASSPGRRGSSSYEQYF.

This clone was seen a few times. The genes are TRBV28 and TRBJ1-2, with TRBD1 matching over 8 bases. V trimming: 6 bases; J trimming: 12 bases; junction bases outside the gene matches: 15. The CDR3 is 14 residues long. Germline CDR1 and CDR2: MDHEN and SYDVKM. The chain's CDR3 is CASSIAQGQASHTF. The CDR3 DNA reads as TGTGCCAGCAGCATTGCACAGGGACAGGCCTCACACACCTTC.

V usage is TRBV5-1 and J usage is TRBJ2-1; TRBD1 matches 7 bases. Germline CDR1 is SGHRS and CDR2 is YFSETQ. CDR3 length equals 16 residues. With 3 bases clipped from V and 0 bases from J, the junction kept 6 bases outside the gene matches. The CDR3 is CASSSWGQSSYNEQFF. CDR3 in DNA: TGCGCCAGCAGCTCCTGGGGACAGAGCTCCTACAATGAGCAGTTCTTC. The variable domain in full, completed from reference TRBV5-1 and TRBJ2-1, reads KAGVTQTPRYLIKTRGQQVTLSCSPISGHRSVSWYQQTPGQGLQFLFEYFSETQRNKGNFPGRFSGRQFSNSRSEMNVSTLELGDSALYLCASSSWGQSSYNEQFFGPGTRLTVL.

The J gene is TRBJ2-1, the V gene TRBV6-7; D perhaps matches TRBD2 (5 bases). TRBV6-7 is an ORF; its function is uncertain. The V end lost 6 bases, the J end lost 2 bases, and 17 bases lay between the germline ends. The CDR3 runs to 16 residues. The CDR3 reads CASRDSRSAPYNEQFF. In DNA form, the CDR3 reads TGTGCCAGCAGGGACTCGCGATCAGCGCCCTACAATGAGCAGTTCTTC.

By share, this clone ranks as medium-sized. The rearrangement joins TRBV11-3 to TRBJ1-1, with 8 nucleotides matching TRBD1. Losses at the gene ends were 5 bases for V and 1 base for J; bases not matched to a gene: 3. Per germline, CDR1 SGHNT and CDR2 YENEEA. This CDR3 comprises 14 residues. The CDR3 DNA sequence: TGTGCCAGCAGCCACGACAGGGGGAACACTGAAGCTTTCTTT. This codes for CASSHDRGNTEAFF.

This rearrangement joins TRBV10-2 to TRBJ2-1; D remains ambiguous. CDR3 length: 16 residues. CDR1 and CDR2 from the germline V gene are WSHSY and SAAADI. With 7 bases removed from V and 0 bases from J, the gap between germline ends came to 16 bases. As DNA, the CDR3 is TGCGCCAGCATTTCCAGTGGCGCAAGCTCCTACAATGAGCAGTTCTTC. Amino acids: CASISSGASSYNEQFF.

J is TRBJ2-2 and V is TRBV6-8, with D tentatively TRBD2 (6 bases). The CDR3 contains 18 residues. CDR1 and CDR2 (germline): MNHGY, SAAAGT. Between the trimmed V and J ends, which lost 8 bases and 7 bases, there was a span of 29 bases. CDR3 coding DNA: TGTGCCAGCGGGCCCGCCGGGGGACGCTTGAGGGGCGTCGGGGAGCTGTTTTTT. As protein: CASGPAGGRLRGVGELFF.

This clone is deemed medium-sized. Mismatch with germline at one junction end may stem from a read error. The V and J genes are TRBV6-8 and TRBJ2-7, with TRBD2 as a possible D gene (6 bases). Germline V gene sequence: CDR1 MNHGY, CDR2 SAAAGT. This CDR3 comprises 14 residues. The CDR3 nucleotides are TGTGCCATCAGTGTCGGTGGACTACCCTACGAGCAGTACTTC. Translated, it gives CAISVGGLPYEQYF.